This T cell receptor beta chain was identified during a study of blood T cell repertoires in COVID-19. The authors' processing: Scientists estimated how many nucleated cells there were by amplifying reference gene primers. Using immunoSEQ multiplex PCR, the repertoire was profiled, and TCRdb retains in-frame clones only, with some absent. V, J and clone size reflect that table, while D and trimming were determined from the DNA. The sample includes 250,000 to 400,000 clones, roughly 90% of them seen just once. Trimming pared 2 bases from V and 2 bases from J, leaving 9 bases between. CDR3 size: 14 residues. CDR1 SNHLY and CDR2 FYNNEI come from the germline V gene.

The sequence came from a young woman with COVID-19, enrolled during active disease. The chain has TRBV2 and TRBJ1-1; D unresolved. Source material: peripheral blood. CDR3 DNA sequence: TGTGCCAGCAGTGAAATGGGCAGTAACACTGAAGCTTTCTTT. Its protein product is CASSEMGSNTEAFF.